Included here is one T cell receptor beta chain sequence, with context. The antigen is not known. This entry is derived from a study of shared clonotypes between healthy human individuals. This CDR3 contains 14 residues. Germline V gene lookup returns CDR1 SGHAT and CDR2 FQNNGV. The V gene lost 5 bases and the J gene lost 4 bases, with 15 bases spanning the gap. The assay was run at deep level. The table came from immunoSEQ multiplex PCR; TCRdb's copy has only in-frame clones and leaves some out. The sample holds around 500,000 clones, roughly 77% seen once. All of the donors resided in Nashville, Tennessee, and each was a Caucasian adult. About 90 million PBMCs were counted before genomic DNA extraction. General observations from the study: Sampling covered nothing but blood. Tissue TCR repertoires likely differ from those found in blood.

The rearrangement uses TRBV11-2 and TRBJ2-7; possibly TRBD1 for D (6 bases). Sequenced input: PBMCs. This sequence was found in a woman in her 40s in good health. Some clones in this sample may be carry-over from other donors' samples. DNA of the CDR3: TGTGCCAGCAGCATTGCAGGGGTCCGGTACGAGCAGTACTTC. It encodes CASSIAGVRYEQYF.